Presented here are 27 T cell receptor beta chains from one specimen sequenced in a study of T cell responses to AZD1222 COVID-19 vaccine. Sequenced by immunoSEQ multiplex PCR; TCRdb stores in-frame clones only, minus some. Of 210,000 or so clones listed, 85% to 95% are singletons. Sequenced here: peripheral blood, sampled on day 0 of MenACWY control vaccination. The receptors were sampled from an adult in good health.

Worth noting for this clone: Additional DNA sequences in this sample encode the identical CDR3. The V gene is TRBV12-3 or TRBV12-4, the J gene TRBJ1-5; no definite D call. V lost 2 bases and J lost 2, with 4 bases in between. The CDR3 sequence is 13 residues long. Written as DNA, the CDR3 is TGTGCCAGCAGTTTAACCGGCAATCAGCCCCAGCATTTT. Amino acid sequence: CASSLTGNQPQHF.

CDR3: CASSSGDRVRTEAFF. The CDR3 bases are TGTGCCAGCAGCTCCGGGGACAGGGTAAGAACTGAAGCTTTCTTT. The chain has TRBV9 and TRBJ1-1, with TRBD1 identical over 9 bases. Germline V gene data show CDR1 as SGDLS and CDR2 as YYNGEE. The CDR3 contains 15 residues. V shed 4 bases, J shed 5 bases, and the junction held 9 bases outside the gene matches.

The table lists this clone with a count of one. The chain is built from TRBV19 and TRBJ2-5; 7 bases line up with TRBD1. The junction had 7 bases not matched to a gene; V was cut back by 1 base and J by 5 bases. This CDR3 has 15 residues. CDR1 LNHDA and CDR2 SQIVND come from the germline V gene (reference sequence). CDR3: CASSIADRLWETQYF. Written as DNA, the CDR3 is TGTGCCAGTAGTATAGCGGACAGGTTGTGGGAGACCCAGTACTTC.

The chain uses TRBV6-5 and TRBJ1-1; TRBD1 is a possible D gene (5 bases). The germline V gene has CDR1 MNHEY and CDR2 SVGAGI. This CDR3 contains 14 residues. V was cut by 1 base and J by 4 bases, with 10 bases left in between. This CDR3 reads CASSYFLGGTEAFF. In DNA form, the CDR3 reads TGTGCCAGCAGTTACTTTCTGGGGGGCACTGAAGCTTTCTTT.

The chain uses TRBV19 and TRBJ2-7; weak D call: TRBD2 (6 bases). The CDR3 length is 15 residues. Trimming shortened V by 6 bases and J by 4 bases, and 19 bases separated the two germline ends. Germline V lookup: CDR1 LNHDA, CDR2 SQIVND (reference sequence). The CDR3 coding sequence is TGTGCCAGTAGCCAACGGGGAGTAGCGGATTACGAGCAGTACTTC. Translating gives CASSQRGVADYEQYF.

This chain links TRBV3-1 (or the pseudogene TRBV3-2) with TRBJ1-1; D uncertain. Trimming took 5 bases from V and 6 from J, leaving 10 bases between them. Germline CDR1 LGHDT, CDR2 YNNKEL (reference sequence). The CDR3 has 12 amino acids. The chain's CDR3 is CASSNNPAEAFF. The CDR3 bases are TGTGCCAGCAGCAATAACCCCGCTGAAGCTTTCTTT.

This chain uses TRBV6-5 with TRBJ1-5; D unresolved. V was pared by 8 bases and J by 0 bases, with 11 bases between. This CDR3 contains 14 residues. The germline gives CDR1 MNHEY, CDR2 SVGAGI. The CDR3: CASCPAFSNQPQHF. The CDR3 DNA reads TGTGCCAGCTGTCCCGCATTTAGCAATCAGCCCCAGCATTTT.

This chain uses TRBV5-1 with TRBJ1-4; D is perhaps TRBD1 (5 bases). The CDR3 has 16 amino acids. V shed 4 bases and J shed 8 bases, with 21 bases lying between them. Germline V gene data show CDR1 as SGHRS and CDR2 as YFSETQ. CDR3 nucleotides: TGCGCCAGCAGCCAAGGGTCGGCAGGGATGAGAGAAAAACTGTTTTTT. Its translation: CASSQGSAGMREKLFF.

The J gene is TRBJ2-1, the V gene TRBV3-1 (or the pseudogene TRBV3-2), with 10 bases identical to TRBD1. The V gene's germline CDR1 is LGHDT and CDR2 YNNKEL (reference sequence). After removal of 6 bases from V and 6 bases from J, the junction contained 2 bases not matched to a gene. The CDR3 covers 13 residues. CDR3: CASSRTGGNEQFF. Written as DNA, the CDR3 is TGTGCCAGCAGTCGGACAGGGGGCAATGAGCAGTTCTTC.

The chain is built from TRBV28 and TRBJ1-2; 9 bases agree with TRBD1. The CDR3 extends over 15 amino acids. Germline CDR1 reads MDHEN; CDR2 reads SYDVKM. With V trimmed by 6 bases and J by 7 bases, 12 bases remained unmatched. CDR3 coding DNA: TGTGCCAGCAGCAGCCCGGACAGGGGAAGCGGTGGCTACACCTTC. It is translated as CASSSPDRGSGGYTF.

The gene calls are TRBV9 and TRBJ2-3, with D hard to call. V was clipped by 0 bases and J by 4 bases, with 9 bases between them. There are 14 residues in the CDR3. Germline V gives CDR1 SGDLS, CDR2 YYNGEE. CDR3 loop: CASSVEVAADTQYF. The CDR3, as DNA: TGTGCCAGCAGCGTAGAAGTAGCCGCAGATACGCAGTATTTT.

This chain links TRBV29-1 with TRBJ2-1, with 8 bases identical to TRBD1. The CDR3 covers 18 residues. The trim removed 2 bases at V and 3 bases at J, leaving 15 bases unmatched. Germline loops: CDR1 SQVTM, CDR2 ANQGSEA. For the CDR3, the DNA is TGCAGCGTTGAATCAGTGAGGCAATCAGGGGGCCGCTACAATGAGCAGTTCTTC. It codes for CSVESVRQSGGRYNEQFF.

V usage is TRBV7-9 and J usage is TRBJ2-3; D remains ambiguous. The CDR3 is 13 amino acids. V was shortened by 2 bases and J by 5 bases, with 8 bases between the two germline ends. Germline assignment: CDR1 SEHNR and CDR2 FQNEAQ (reference sequence). CDR3 region: CASSLYPEDTQYF. CDR3 nucleotides: TGTGCCAGCAGCTTATACCCGGAAGATACGCAGTATTTT.

V is TRBV18 and J is TRBJ2-1, with 12 bases that match TRBD2. The germline CDR1 and CDR2 sequences are KGHSH and LQKENI. With 3 bases clipped from V and 7 bases from J, the junction kept 4 bases outside the gene matches. The CDR3 runs 15 residues. The CDR3 is CASSPLAGGINEQFF. CDR3 sequence (DNA): TGTGCCAGCTCACCGCTAGCGGGGGGGATAAATGAGCAGTTCTTC.

Remarks on this clone: Other DNA sequences in the same sample also yield this CDR3. This chain links TRBV6-6 with TRBJ1-2; TRBD1 might be the D (6 bases). Germline CDR1 reads MNHNY; CDR2 reads SVGAGI (reference sequence). Between the trimmed V and J ends, which lost 5 bases and 2 bases, there was a span of 9 bases. This CDR3 contains 13 residues. CDR3 sequence reads: CASSPGQNYGYTF. DNA of the CDR3: TGTGCCAGCAGTCCGGGACAAAACTATGGCTACACCTTC.

The chain recombines TRBV10-3 with TRBJ2-5, with 7 positions matching TRBD1. From germline, CDR1 is ENHRY and CDR2 SYGVKD. V was pared by 3 bases and J by 4 bases, with 2 bases of the junction left unmatched. CDR3 length: 13 amino acids. CDR3 protein: CAISETGAETQYF. Written as DNA, the CDR3 is TGTGCCATCAGTGAAACAGGGGCAGAGACCCAGTACTTC.

CDR3 protein: CASSPVGGHQETQYF. DNA of the CDR3: TGCGCCAGCAGCCCGGTCGGGGGCCACCAAGAGACCCAGTACTTC. The chain recombines TRBV5-1 with TRBJ2-5; D assignment may be TRBD1 or TRBD2 (6 bases each). The V gene lost 4 bases and the J gene lost 0 bases, with 13 bases spanning the gap. The CDR3 covers 15 residues. Looked up from germline, CDR1 is SGHRS and CDR2 is YFSETQ.

The J gene is TRBJ1-5, the V gene TRBV9; no reliable D call. In germline, CDR1 is SGDLS, CDR2 YYNGEE. The CDR3 is 15 amino acids. V was cut by 5 bases and J by 2 bases, with 14 bases left in between. The CDR3 DNA reads as TGTGCCAGCAGTGCCCTGGGGTGTCGCAATCAGCCCCAGCATTTT. It specifies CASSALGCRNQPQHF. Full variable domain (missing parts from reference TRBV9 and TRBJ1-5): DSGVTQTPKHLITATGQRVTLRCSPRSGDLSVYWYQQSLDQGLQFLIQYYNGEERAKGNILERFSAQQFPDLHSELNLSSLELGDSALYFCASSALGCRNQPQHFGDGTRLSIL.

The chain is built from TRBV5-1 and TRBJ1-3, with TRBD1 identical over 9 bases. J gave up 1 base and V 4 bases, and 9 bases lay outside the gene matches. Germline assignment: CDR1 SGHRS and CDR2 YFSETQ. The length of the CDR3 is 17 residues. CDR3 DNA sequence: TGCGCCAGCAGCCGACGCCCGGGACAGGGTTCTGGAAACACCATATATTTT. It specifies CASSRRPGQGSGNTIYF.

Notes on this clone: The sample carries other DNA sequences with the same CDR3. The J gene is TRBJ1-1, the V gene TRBV12-3 or TRBV12-4, with D unresolved. The V end lost 3 bases, the J end lost 2 bases, and 7 bases lay between the germline ends. The CDR3 runs to 13 residues. CDR3 residues: CASSFQKNTEAFF. For the CDR3, the DNA is TGTGCCAGCAGTTTCCAGAAAAACACTGAAGCTTTCTTT.

This clone has only one observation. V usage is TRBV7-2 and J usage is TRBJ2-5; 10 bases are shared with TRBD2. Germline V gives CDR1 SGHTA, CDR2 FQGNSA. J was trimmed by 4 bases and V by 1 base; bases with no gene match: 6. CDR3 length: 16 amino acids. The CDR3 sequence: CASSLVSGGPGETQYF. CDR3 nucleotides: TGTGCCAGCAGCTTAGTTAGCGGGGGGCCGGGAGAGACCCAGTACTTC. The full variable domain, in which reference TRBV7-2 and TRBJ2-5 provide the parts outside the CDR3, is GAGVSQSPSNKVTEKGKDVELRCDPISGHTALYWYRQSLGQGLEFLIYFQGNSAPDKSGLPSDRFSAERTGGSVSTLTIQRTQQEDSAVYLCASSLVSGGPGETQYFGPGTRLLVL.

The chain recombines TRBV28 with TRBJ1-5, with D uncertain. With 7 bases removed from V and 0 bases from J, the gap between germline ends came to 13 bases. This CDR3 contains 15 residues. From germline, CDR1 is MDHEN and CDR2 SYDVKM. The CDR3 coding sequence is TGTGCCAGCACTAAACGGCGGGATAGCAATCAGCCCCAGCATTTT. Translation: CASTKRRDSNQPQHF.

The chain couples TRBV30 to TRBJ1-5; the D is unclear. The CDR3 sequence is 12 residues long. Trimming removed 5 bases from V and 9 bases from J, with 14 bases in between. Germline V lookup: CDR1 GTSNPN, CDR2 SVGIG (reference sequence). CDR3 residues: CAWGLPKGPQHF. As DNA, the CDR3 is TGTGCCTGGGGTTTACCGAAGGGGCCCCAGCATTTT. Drawing the rest from reference TRBV30 and TRBJ1-5, the complete variable domain is SQTIHQWPATLVQPVGSPLSLECTVEGTSNPNLYWYRQAAGRGLQLLFYSVGIGQISSEVPQNLSASRPQDRQFILSSKKLLLSDSGFYLCAWGLPKGPQHFGDGTRLSIL.

The V and J genes are TRBV3-1 (or the pseudogene TRBV3-2) and TRBJ2-2, with D unresolved. Germline V gene data show CDR1 as LGHDT and CDR2 as YNNKEL (reference sequence). The CDR3 contains 17 residues. V was trimmed by 8 bases and J by 2 bases, leaving 21 bases between them. The CDR3 reads CASQAVLTDANTGELFF. CDR3 sequence (DNA): TGTGCCAGCCAGGCGGTTTTAACGGACGCAAACACCGGGGAGCTGTTTTTT.

The chain carries TRBV7-2 and TRBJ1-2; the match to TRBD1 covers 8 bases. CDR3 length equals 15 residues. Germline lookup yields CDR1 SGHTA and CDR2 FQGNSA. The J segment lost 3 bases and the V segment lost 5 bases, leaving 8 bases of the junction unmatched. Here the CDR3 reads CASSTFRGRDYGYTF. The CDR3 DNA is TGTGCCAGCAGCACCTTCAGGGGGCGGGACTATGGCTACACCTTC.

J is TRBJ1-1 and V is TRBV9; D is undetermined. This CDR3 spans 14 amino acids. The ends were cut back, 4 bases at V and 4 bases at J, with 14 bases in the middle. Germline CDR1 and CDR2: SGDLS and YYNGEE. The CDR3 loop is CASSHSSLLTEAFF. CDR3 DNA: TGTGCCAGCAGCCACAGTAGTTTACTCACTGAAGCTTTCTTT.

This clone has a single count. The chain links TRBV7-2 to TRBJ2-3; no clear D gene. The germline V gene encodes CDR1 SGHTA and CDR2 FQGNSA. The CDR3 consists of 15 residues. Trimming removed 1 base from V and 2 bases from J, with 10 bases in between. CDR3 bases: TGTGCCAGCAGCTTAGATAGGCAGGACACAGATACGCAGTATTTT. It is translated as CASSLDRQDTDTQYF.